The present TCR beta chain was sequenced within a study of cytomegalovirus exposure and HLA in healthy donors. Study-level results: Usually a TCR sequence was rare, but some public TCRs were found in many donors. For cytomegalovirus status, the classifier reportedly gave diagnoses with high specificity and sensitivity.

This clone was found a few times. Its antigen is undetermined. Only in-frame clones appear in the TCRdb table, and some are missing; sequencing was by immunoSEQ multiplex PCR. The sample shows around 160,000 clones, more than 70% of them seen only once. V lost 6 bases, J lost 3 bases, and 11 bases lay in between. Germline-derived CDR1 and CDR2 are SGHRS and YFSETQ. The CDR3 consists of 13 residues. The sequence was obtained from a man aged 25 to 40 in good health and CMV-seropositive. The specimen sequenced was PBMCs. J is TRBJ2-3 and V is TRBV5-1; maybe TRBD2 (6 bases). The CDR3 is CASKLEGTDTQYF. CDR3 nucleotide sequence: TGCGCCAGCAAGCTGGAGGGGACAGATACGCAGTATTTT.